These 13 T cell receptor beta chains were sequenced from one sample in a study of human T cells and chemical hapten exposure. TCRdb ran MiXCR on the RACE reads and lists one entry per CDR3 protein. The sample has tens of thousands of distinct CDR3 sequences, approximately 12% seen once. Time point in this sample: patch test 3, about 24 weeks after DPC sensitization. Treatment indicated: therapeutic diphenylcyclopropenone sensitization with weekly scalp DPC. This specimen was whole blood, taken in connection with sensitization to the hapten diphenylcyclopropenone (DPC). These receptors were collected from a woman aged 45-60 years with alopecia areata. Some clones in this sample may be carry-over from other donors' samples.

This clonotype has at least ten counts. The CDR3 sequence: CASSLTGANVLTF. As DNA, the CDR3 is TGTGCCAGCAGTTTAACTGGGGCCAACGTCCTGACTTTC. This chain joins TRBV28 and TRBJ2-6; D remains ambiguous. Germline assignment: CDR1 MDHEN and CDR2 SYDVKM. Between the trimmed V and J ends, which lost 2 bases and 2 bases, there was a span of 1 base. This CDR3 is 13 amino acids long.

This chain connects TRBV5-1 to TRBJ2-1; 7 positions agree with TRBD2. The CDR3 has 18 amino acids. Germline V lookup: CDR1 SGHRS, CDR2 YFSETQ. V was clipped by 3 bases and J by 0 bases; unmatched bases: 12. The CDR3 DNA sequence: TGCGCCAGCAGCTCCAGGACTAGATTTTTTGGCTCCTACAATGAGCAGTTCTTC. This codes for CASSSRTRFFGSYNEQFF.

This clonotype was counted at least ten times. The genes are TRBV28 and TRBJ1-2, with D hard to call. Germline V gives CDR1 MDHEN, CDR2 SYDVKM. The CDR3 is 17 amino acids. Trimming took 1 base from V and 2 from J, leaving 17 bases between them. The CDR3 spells CASSLSEADVGNYGYTF. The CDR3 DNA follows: TGTGCCAGCAGTTTATCCGAGGCCGACGTCGGGAACTATGGCTACACCTTC.

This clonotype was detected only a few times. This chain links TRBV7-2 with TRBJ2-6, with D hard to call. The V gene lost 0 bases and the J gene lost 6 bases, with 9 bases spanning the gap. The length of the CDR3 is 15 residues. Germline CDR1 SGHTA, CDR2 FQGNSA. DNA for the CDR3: TGTGCCAGCAGCTTAGCGAGCTTGGAGGCCAACGTCCTGACTTTC. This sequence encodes CASSLASLEANVLTF.

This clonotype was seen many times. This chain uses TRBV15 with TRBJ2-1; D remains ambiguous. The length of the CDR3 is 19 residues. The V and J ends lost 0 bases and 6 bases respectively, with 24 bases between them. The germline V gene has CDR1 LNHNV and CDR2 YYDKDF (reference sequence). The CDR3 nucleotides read TGTGCCACCAGCAGAGATCTGAGTTTGGATTTTCTCGCCCCCAATGAGCAGTTCTTC. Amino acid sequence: CATSRDLSLDFLAPNEQFF.

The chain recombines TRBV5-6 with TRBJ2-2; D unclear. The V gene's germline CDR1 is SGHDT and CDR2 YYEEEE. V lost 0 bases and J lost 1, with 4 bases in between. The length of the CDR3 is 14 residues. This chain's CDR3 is CASSLELNTGELFF. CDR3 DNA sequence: TGTGCCAGCAGCTTGGAACTGAACACCGGGGAGCTGTTTTTT.

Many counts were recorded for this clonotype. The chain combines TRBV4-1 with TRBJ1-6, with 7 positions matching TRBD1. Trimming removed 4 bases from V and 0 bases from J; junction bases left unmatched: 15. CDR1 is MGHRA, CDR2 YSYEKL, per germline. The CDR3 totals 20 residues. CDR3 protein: CASSRQGQPTLSSYNSPLHF. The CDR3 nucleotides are TGCGCCAGCAGCCGCCAGGGACAGCCGACCCTTAGCTCCTATAATTCACCCCTCCACTTT.

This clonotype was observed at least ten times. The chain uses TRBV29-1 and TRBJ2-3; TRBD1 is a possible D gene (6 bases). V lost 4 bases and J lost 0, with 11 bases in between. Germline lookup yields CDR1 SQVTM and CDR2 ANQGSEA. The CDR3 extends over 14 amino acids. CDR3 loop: CSVGQGFSTDTQYF. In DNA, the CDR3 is TGCAGCGTTGGGCAGGGGTTTAGCACAGATACGCAGTATTTT.

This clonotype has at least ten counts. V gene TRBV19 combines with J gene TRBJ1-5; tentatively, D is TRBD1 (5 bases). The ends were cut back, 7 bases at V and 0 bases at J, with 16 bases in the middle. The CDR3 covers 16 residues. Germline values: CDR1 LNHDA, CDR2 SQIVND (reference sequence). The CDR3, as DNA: TGTGCCAGTATCAAATCCGGGGCCTATAGCAATCAGCCCCAGCATTTT. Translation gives CASIKSGAYSNQPQHF.

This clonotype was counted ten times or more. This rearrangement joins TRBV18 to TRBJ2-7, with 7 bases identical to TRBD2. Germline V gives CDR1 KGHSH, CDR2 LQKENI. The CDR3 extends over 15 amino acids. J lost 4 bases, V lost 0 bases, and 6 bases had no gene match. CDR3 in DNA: TGTGCCAGCTCACCACCGCGGGGGTCGGTTTACGAGCAGTACTTC. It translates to CASSPPRGSVYEQYF.

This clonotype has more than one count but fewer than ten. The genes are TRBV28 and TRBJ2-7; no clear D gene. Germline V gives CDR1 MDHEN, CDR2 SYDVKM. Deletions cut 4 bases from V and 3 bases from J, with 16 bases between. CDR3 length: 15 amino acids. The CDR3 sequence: CASSYPSRGYYEQYF. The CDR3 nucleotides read TGTGCCAGCAGTTACCCCAGTCGAGGTTACTACGAGCAGTACTTC.

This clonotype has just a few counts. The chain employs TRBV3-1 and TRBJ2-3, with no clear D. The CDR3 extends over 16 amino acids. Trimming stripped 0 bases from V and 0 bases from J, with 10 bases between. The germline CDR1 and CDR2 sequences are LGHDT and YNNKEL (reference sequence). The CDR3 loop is CASSQDGAASTDTQYF. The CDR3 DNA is TGTGCCAGCAGCCAAGATGGTGCGGCTAGCACAGATACGCAGTATTTT.

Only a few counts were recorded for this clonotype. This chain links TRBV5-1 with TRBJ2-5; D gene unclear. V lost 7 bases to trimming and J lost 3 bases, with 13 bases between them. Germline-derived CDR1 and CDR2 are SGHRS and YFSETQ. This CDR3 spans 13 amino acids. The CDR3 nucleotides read TGCGCCAGCCGAGAGAGAACCAAAGAGACCCAGTACTTC. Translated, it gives CASRERTKETQYF.